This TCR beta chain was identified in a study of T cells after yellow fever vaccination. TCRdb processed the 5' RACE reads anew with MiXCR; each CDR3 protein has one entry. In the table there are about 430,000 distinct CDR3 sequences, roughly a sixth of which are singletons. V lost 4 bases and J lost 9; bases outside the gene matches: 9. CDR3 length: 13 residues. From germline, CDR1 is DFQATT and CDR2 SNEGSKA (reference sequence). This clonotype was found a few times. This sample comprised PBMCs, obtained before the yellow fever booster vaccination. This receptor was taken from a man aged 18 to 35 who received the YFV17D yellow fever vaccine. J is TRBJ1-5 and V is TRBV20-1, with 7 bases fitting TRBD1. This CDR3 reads CSANRGNEGPQHF. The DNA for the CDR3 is TGCAGTGCTAACAGGGGAAACGAGGGGCCCCAGCATTTT.